This T cell receptor beta chain was obtained from a study of T cell responses to AZD1222 COVID-19 vaccine (dated by TCRdb to the early 2020s). Regarding the complete study: TCR sequencing was performed for more than 230 trial participants, of whom 200 to 210 were given two doses of AZD1222 and around 25 were given two doses of MenACWY control vaccine. Enrollment into the trials was organized by age into subgroups of 18-55, 56-69 and 70-plus years, and those subgroups contained roughly 150, 30 and 60 TCR-sequenced participants, respectively. Overall results and qualifications from the work: Epitopes outside the regions mutated in the B.1.351 and B.1.1.7 variants were reportedly recognized by nearly half of the unique spike-specific TCRs. Only 5 to 7 AZD1222 recipients were SARS-CoV-2 seropositive at baseline, limiting conclusions about previously exposed vaccinees. Because no day 14 peak-response samples were available, the repertoires could be characterized only after the peak T cell response. A significant rise in spike-specific TCR breadth and depth was observed after two AZD1222 doses relative to day 0 and relative to MenACWY recipients. CD4 TCRs associated with the vaccine covered the entire spike protein, and the dominant responses were in regions 160-218 and 743-854. Participants were mostly white British, with more females than males. The authors suggested clonal diversity may have been underestimated. The 56-69-year group was small, and its depth increase did not reach significance, likely because of low power.

The CDR3 regions of human TCRbeta chains were analyzed by immunosequencing. From the authors' description of their analysis: TCRs in the repertoires were matched against a reference library of SARS-CoV-2-specific TCRs that had been generated with the MIRA antigen-specificity platform. Breadth meant the fraction of unique TCRs that were SARS-CoV-2-associated, whereas depth meant the fraction of total T cells that were SARS-CoV-2-associated. Using the MIRA data, each spike-specific TCR was assigned both to the spike region to which the TCR was reactive and to a CD4 or CD8 class. Log10-transformed breadth and depth values were compared by one-way ANOVA with Sidak's multiple comparisons tests. TCRdb carries this immuneACCESS record with in-frame sequences only. Its versions omit some clonotypes, under half of them owing to an unresolved V gene in the studies checked, with the rest unexplained. V and J calls plus clone size are reproduced from that table; the DNA served to infer D and trimming. This sample is represented by roughly 110,000 clones; about 85% of them were singletons. The ten largest account for around 4.9% of the sample.

In light of the paper, this sample's time point label describes: about 28 days (+/-7) after the second vaccine dose. Because spike-specific TCR depth and breadth did not differ between the two schedules, AZD1222 recipients who got a second dose at roughly 4 weeks were pooled with those who got a second dose at roughly 12 weeks. Vaccinee samples came from UK trials COV001 and COV002, including a single-blind randomized controlled phase 2/3 trial of AZD1222 (ChAdOx1 nCoV-19) in healthy adults. Trial participant PBMC samples were collected at day 0 and day 28 after the second dose for TCRbeta chain sequencing. Notes on this clone: Its cognate antigen has yet to be identified. Qualities for individual bases were not recorded, and no much larger clone is one base off.

At the junction V is shortened by 4 bases and J by 1 base, with 13 bases in between. The germline V gene encodes CDR1 ENHRY and CDR2 SYGVKD. The cysteine opens and the phenylalanine closes a CDR3 of 16 amino acids. Only the CDR3 DNA stays, 48 bases, in frame from base 1. The chain was built from TRBV10-3 and TRBJ1-4; the D gene identity is not certain. This receptor was identified in an adult who received the AZD1222 COVID-19 vaccine. Source: peripheral blood, taken 28 days after the second AZD1222 dose. The DNA reads as follows: TGTGCCATCAGTGGGACGTTGGGGAGAACTAATGAAAAACTGTTTTTT. Translated, this is CAISGTLGRTNEKLFF.